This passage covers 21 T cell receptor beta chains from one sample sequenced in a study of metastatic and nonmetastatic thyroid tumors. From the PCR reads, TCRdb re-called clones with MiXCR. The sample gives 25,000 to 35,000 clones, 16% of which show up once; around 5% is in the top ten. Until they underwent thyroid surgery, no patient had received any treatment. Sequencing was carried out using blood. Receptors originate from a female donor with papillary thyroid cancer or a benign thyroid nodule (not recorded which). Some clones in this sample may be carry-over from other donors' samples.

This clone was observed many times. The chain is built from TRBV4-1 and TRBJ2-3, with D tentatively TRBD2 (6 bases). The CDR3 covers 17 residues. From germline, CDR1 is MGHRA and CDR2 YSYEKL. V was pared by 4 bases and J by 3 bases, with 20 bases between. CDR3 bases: TGCGCCAGCAGCCCCCGGGACTCCCCACAAGGGACAGATACGCAGTATTTT. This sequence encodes CASSPRDSPQGTDTQYF.

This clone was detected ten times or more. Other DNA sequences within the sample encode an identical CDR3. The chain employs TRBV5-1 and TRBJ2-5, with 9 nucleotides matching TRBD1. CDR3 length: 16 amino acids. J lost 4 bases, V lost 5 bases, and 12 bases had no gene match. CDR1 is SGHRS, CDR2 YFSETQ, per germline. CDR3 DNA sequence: TGCGCCAGCAGTTCAAACAGGGGGCACCCCTCAGAGACCCAGTACTTC. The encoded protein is CASSSNRGHPSETQYF. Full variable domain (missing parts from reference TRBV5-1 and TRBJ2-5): KAGVTQTPRYLIKTRGQQVTLSCSPISGHRSVSWYQQTPGQGLQFLFEYFSETQRNKGNFPGRFSGRQFSNSRSEMNVSTLELGDSALYLCASSSNRGHPSETQYFGPGTRLLVL.

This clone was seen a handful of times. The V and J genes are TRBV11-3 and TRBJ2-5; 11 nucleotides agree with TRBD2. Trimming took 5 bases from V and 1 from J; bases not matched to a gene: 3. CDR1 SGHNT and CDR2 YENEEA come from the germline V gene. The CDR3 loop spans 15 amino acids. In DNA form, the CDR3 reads TGTGCCAGCAGCGTAGGGACTAGCGGCCAAGAGACCCAGTACTTC. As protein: CASSVGTSGQETQYF.

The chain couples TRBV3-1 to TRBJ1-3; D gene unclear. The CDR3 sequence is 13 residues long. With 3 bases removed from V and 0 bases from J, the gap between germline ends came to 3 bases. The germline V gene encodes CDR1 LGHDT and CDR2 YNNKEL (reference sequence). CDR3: CASSQGSGNTIYF. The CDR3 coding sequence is TGTGCCAGCAGCCAGGGCTCTGGAAACACCATATATTTT.

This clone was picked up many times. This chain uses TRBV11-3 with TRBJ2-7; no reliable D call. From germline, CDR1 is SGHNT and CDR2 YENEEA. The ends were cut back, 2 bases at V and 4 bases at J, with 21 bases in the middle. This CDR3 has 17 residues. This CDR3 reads CASSLPPGPGGGYEQYF. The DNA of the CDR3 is TGTGCCAGCAGCTTACCCCCAGGTCCGGGTGGTGGGTACGAGCAGTACTTC.

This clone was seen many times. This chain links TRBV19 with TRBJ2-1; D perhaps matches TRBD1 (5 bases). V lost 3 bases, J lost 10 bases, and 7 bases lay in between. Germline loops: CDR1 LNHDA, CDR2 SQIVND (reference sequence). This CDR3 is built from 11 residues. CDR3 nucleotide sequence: TGTGCCAGTAGTATCGCAGGGGAGCAGTTCTTC. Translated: CASSIAGEQFF.

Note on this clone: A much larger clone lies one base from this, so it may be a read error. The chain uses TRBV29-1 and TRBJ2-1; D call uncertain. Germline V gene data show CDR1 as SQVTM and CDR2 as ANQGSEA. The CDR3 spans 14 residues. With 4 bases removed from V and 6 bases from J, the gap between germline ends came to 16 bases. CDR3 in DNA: TGCAGCGTTGGATATAGAAAGGAGATCAATGAGCAGTTCTTC. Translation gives CSVGYRKEINEQFF.

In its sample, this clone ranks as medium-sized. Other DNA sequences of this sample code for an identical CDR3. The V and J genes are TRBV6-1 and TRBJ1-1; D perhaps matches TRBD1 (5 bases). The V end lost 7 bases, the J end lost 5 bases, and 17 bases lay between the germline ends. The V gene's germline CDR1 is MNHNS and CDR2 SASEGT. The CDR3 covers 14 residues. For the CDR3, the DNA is TGTGCCAGCACCAGAGACCAGGGAGGAACTGAAGCTTTCTTT. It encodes CASTRDQGGTEAFF.

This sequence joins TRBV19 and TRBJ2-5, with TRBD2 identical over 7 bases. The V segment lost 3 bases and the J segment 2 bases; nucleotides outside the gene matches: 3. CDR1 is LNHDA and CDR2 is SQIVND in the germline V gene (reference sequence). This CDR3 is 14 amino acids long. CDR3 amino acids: CASSIPGGQETQYF. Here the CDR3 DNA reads TGTGCCAGTAGTATCCCCGGGGGGCAAGAGACCCAGTACTTC.

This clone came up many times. CDR3: CASSATGELHQPQHF. CDR3 nucleotide sequence: TGTGCCAGCAGCGCGACGGGGGAGCTCCATCAGCCCCAGCATTTT. This chain links TRBV7-3 with TRBJ1-5, with D possibly matching TRBD1 (5 bases). The V end lost 5 bases, the J end lost 5 bases, and 16 bases lay between the germline ends. The CDR3 has 15 residues. Germline loops: CDR1 SGHTA, CDR2 FQGTGA.

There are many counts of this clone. CDR3 amino acids: CASSPGPAQAYGYTF. DNA of the CDR3: TGTGCCAGCTCACCGGGGCCGGCACAGGCCTATGGCTACACCTTC. V gene TRBV18 combines with J gene TRBJ1-2; possibly TRBD1 for D (5 bases). This CDR3 is built from 15 residues. V was cut by 3 bases and J by 4 bases, with 15 bases left in between. CDR1 is KGHSH, CDR2 LQKENI, per germline.

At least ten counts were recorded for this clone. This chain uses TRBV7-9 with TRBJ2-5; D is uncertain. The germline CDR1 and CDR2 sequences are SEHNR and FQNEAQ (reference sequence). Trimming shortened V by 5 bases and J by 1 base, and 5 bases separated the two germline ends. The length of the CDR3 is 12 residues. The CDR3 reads CASSLTQETQYF. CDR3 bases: TGTGCCAGCAGCCTCACCCAAGAGACCCAGTACTTC. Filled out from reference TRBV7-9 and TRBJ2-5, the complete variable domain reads DTGVSQNPRHKITKRGQNVTFRCDPISEHNRLYWYRQTLGQGPEFLTYFQNEAQLEKSRLLSDRFSAERPKGSFSTLEIQRTEQGDSAMYLCASSLTQETQYFGPGTRLLVL.

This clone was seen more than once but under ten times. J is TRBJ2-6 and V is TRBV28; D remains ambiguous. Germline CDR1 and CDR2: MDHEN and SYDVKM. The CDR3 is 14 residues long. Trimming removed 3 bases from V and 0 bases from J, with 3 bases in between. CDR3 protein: CASSLDSGANVLTF. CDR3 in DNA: TGTGCCAGCAGTTTGGACTCTGGGGCCAACGTCCTGACTTTC.

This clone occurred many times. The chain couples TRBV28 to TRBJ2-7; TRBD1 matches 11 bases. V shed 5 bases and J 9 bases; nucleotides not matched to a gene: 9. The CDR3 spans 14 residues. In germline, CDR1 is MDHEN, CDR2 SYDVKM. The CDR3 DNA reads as TGTGCCAGCAGTCCCGGACAGGGGGCGCCTGTGCAGTACTTC. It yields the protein CASSPGQGAPVQYF.

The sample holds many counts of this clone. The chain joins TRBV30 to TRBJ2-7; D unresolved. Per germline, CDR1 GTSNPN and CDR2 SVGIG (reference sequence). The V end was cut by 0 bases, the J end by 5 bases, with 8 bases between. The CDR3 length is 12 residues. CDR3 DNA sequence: TGTGCCTGGAGTGTGGCCCCCAACGAGCAGTACTTC. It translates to CAWSVAPNEQYF. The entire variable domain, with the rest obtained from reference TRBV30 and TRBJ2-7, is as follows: SQTIHQWPATLVQPVGSPLSLECTVEGTSNPNLYWYRQAAGRGLQLLFYSVGIGQISSEVPQNLSASRPQDRQFILSSKKLLLSDSGFYLCAWSVAPNEQYFGPGTRLTVT.

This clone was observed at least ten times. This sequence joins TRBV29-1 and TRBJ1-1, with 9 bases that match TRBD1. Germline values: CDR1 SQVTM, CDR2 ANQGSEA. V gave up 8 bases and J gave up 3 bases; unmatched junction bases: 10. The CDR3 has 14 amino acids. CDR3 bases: TGCAGCTCTGACAGGGGGTTTGGGTACACTGAAGCTTTCTTT. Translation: CSSDRGFGYTEAFF.

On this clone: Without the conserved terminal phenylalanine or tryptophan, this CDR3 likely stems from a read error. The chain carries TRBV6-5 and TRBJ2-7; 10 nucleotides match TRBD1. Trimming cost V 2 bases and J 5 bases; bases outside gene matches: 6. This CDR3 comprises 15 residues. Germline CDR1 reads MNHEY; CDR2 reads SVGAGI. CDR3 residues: CASSYRGTGVHEQYC. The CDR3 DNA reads TGTGCCAGCAGTTACCGCGGGACAGGGGTCCACGAGCAGTACTGC.

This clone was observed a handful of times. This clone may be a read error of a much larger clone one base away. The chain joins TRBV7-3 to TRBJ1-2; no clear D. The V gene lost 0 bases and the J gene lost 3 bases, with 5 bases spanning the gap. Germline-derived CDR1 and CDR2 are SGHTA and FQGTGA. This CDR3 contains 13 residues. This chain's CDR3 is CASSLTVDYGYTF. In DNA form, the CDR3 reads TGTGCCAGCAGCTTAACGGTGGACTATGGCTACACCTTC.

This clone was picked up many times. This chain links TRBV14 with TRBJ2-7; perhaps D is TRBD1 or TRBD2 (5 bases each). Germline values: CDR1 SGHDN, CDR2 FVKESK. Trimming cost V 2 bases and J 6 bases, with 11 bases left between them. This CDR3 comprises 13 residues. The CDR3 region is CASSQQRGSEQYF. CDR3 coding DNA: TGTGCCAGCAGCCAACAACGGGGCTCCGAGCAGTACTTC.

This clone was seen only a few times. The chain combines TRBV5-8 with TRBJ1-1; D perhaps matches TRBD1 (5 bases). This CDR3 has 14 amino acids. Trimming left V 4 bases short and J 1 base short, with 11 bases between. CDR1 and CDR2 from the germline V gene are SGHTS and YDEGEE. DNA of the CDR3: TGTGCCAGCAGCCCGGGGCGCCGGAACACTGAAGCTTTCTTT. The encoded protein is CASSPGRRNTEAFF. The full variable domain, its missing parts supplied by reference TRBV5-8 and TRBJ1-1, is EAGVTQSPTHLIKTRGQQATLRCSPISGHTSVYWYQQALGLGLQFLLWYDEGEERNRGNFPPRFSGRQFPNYSSELNVNALELEDSALYLCASSPGRRNTEAFFGQGTRLTVV.

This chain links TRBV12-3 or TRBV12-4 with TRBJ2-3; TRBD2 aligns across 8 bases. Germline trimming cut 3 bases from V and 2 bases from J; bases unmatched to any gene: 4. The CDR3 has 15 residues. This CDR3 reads CASSFGRAITDTQYF. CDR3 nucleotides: TGTGCCAGCAGTTTCGGGAGGGCTATCACAGATACGCAGTATTTT.